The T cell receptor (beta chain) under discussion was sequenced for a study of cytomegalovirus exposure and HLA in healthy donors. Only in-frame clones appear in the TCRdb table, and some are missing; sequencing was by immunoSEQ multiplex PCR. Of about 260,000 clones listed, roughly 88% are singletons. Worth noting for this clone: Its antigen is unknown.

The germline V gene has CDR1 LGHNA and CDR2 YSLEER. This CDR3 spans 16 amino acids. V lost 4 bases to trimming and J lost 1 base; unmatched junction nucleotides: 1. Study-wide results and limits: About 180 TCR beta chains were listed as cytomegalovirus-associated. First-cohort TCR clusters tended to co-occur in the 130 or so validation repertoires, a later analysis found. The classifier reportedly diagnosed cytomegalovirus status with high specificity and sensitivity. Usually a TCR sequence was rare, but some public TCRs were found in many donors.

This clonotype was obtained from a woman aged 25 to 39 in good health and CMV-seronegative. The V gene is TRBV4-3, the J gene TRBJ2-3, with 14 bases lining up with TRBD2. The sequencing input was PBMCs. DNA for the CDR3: TGCGCCAGCAGCCCGACTAGCGGGAGGGGCACAGATACGCAGTATTTT. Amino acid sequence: CASSPTSGRGTDTQYF.